This T cell receptor (beta chain) was captured by sequencing in a study of shared clonotypes between healthy human individuals. The repertoire was sequenced with immunoSEQ multiplex PCR; TCRdb's copy has only in-frame clones and lacks some. The repertoire consists of under 2,500,000 clones, with 95% occurring once and the leading ten covering roughly 0.13%. Among the donors, all were Caucasian adults who lived in Nashville, Tennessee. V was shortened by 4 bases and J by 0 bases, with 10 bases between the two germline ends. The CDR3 loop spans 14 amino acids. Per the germline V gene, CDR1 is LNHNV and CDR2 is YYDKDF (reference sequence).

This chain uses TRBV15 with TRBJ2-7; D call uncertain. The sequence came from a young man in good health. The specimen sequenced was naive CD4+ T cells sorted from blood. This sample's subset: CD45RA+ positively selected. CDR3 DNA sequence: TGTGCCACCAGCACGGTTATAAACTCCTACGAGCAGTACTTC. Protein product: CATSTVINSYEQYF.